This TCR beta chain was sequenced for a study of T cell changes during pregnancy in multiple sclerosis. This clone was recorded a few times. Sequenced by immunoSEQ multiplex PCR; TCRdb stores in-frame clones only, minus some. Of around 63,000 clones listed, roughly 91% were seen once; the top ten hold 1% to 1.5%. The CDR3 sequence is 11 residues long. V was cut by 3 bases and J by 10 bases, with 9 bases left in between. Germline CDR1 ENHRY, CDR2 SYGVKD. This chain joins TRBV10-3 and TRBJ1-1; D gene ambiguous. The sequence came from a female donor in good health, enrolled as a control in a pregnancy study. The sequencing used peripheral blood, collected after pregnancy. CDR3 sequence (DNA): TGTGCCATCAGTGATCAAACTAGAGCTTTCTTT. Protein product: CAISDQTRAFF.